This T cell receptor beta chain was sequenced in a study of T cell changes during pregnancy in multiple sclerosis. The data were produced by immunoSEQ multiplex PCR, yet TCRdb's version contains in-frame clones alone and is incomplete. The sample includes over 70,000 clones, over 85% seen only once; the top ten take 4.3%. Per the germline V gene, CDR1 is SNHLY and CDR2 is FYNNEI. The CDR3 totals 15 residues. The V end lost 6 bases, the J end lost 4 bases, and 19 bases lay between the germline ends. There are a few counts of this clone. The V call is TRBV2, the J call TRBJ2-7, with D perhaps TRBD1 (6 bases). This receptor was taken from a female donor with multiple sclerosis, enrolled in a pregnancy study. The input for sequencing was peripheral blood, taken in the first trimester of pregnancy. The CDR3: CASRAQTGPDYEQYF. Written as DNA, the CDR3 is TGTGCCAGCAGGGCCCAGACAGGTCCTGATTACGAGCAGTACTTC. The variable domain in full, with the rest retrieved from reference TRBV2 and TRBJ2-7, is EPEVTQTPSHQVTQMGQEVILRCVPISNHLYFYWYRQILGQKVEFLVSFYNNEISEKSEIFDDQFSVERPDGSNFTLKIRSTKLEDSAMYFCASRAQTGPDYEQYFGPGTRLTVT.